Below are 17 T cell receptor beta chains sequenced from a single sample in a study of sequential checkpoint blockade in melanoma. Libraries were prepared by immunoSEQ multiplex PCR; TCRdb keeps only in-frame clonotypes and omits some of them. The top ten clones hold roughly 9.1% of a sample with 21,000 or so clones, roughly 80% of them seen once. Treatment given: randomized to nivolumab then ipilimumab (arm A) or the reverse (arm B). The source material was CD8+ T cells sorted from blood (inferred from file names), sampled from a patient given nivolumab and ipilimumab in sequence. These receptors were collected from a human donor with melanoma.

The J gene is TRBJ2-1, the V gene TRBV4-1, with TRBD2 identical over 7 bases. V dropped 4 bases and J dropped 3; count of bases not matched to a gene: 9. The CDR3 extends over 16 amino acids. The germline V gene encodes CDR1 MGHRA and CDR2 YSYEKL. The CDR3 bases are TGCGCCAGCAGCCTTCACCTAGCGGTAAGCTACAATGAGCAGTTCTTC. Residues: CASSLHLAVSYNEQFF.

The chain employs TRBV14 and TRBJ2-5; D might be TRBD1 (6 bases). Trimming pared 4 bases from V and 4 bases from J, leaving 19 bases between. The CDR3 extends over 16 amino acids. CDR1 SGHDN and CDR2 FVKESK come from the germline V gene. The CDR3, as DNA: TGTGCCAGCAGCCGCTTAGCGTCAGGGGTGGGAGAGACCCAGTACTTC. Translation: CASSRLASGVGETQYF.

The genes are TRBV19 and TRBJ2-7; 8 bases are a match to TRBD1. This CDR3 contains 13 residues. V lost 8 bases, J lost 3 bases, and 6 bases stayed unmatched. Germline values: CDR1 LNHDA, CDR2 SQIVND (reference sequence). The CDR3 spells CASADRDLYEQYF. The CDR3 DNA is TGTGCCAGTGCGGACAGGGACCTCTACGAGCAGTACTTC. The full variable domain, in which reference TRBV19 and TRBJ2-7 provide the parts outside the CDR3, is DGGITQSPKYLFRKEGQNVTLSCEQNLNHDAMYWYRQDPGQGLRLIYYSQIVNDFQKGDIAEGYSVSREKKESFPLTVTSAQKNPTAFYLCASADRDLYEQYFGPGTRLTVT.

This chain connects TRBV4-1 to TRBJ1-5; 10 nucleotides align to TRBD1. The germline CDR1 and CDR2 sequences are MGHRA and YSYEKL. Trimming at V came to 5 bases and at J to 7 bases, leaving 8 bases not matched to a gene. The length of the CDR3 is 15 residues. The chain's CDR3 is CASSFRDRGGQPQHF. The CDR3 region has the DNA TGCGCCAGCAGCTTCCGGGACAGGGGTGGGCAGCCCCAGCATTTT.

The CDR3 sequence: CASSMSETSDRVIEAFF. CDR3 sequence (DNA): TGCGCCAGCAGCATGTCCGAGACTTCCGACAGGGTTATTGAAGCTTTCTTT. V is TRBV5-1 and J is TRBJ1-1; 7 nucleotides line up with TRBD1. The CDR3 loop spans 17 amino acids. The trim removed 4 bases at V and 7 bases at J, leaving 19 bases unmatched. Germline V gives CDR1 SGHRS, CDR2 YFSETQ.

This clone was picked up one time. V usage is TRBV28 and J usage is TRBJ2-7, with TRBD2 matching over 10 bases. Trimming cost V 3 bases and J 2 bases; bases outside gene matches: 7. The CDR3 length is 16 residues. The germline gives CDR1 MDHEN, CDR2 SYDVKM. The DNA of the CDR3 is TGTGCCAGCAGTTTCGGAACTAGCGGGGAGACCTACGAGCAGTACTTC. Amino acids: CASSFGTSGETYEQYF. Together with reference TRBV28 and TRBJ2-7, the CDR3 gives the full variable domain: DVKVTQSSRYLVKRTGEKVFLECVQDMDHENMFWYRQDPGLGLRLIYFSYDVKMKEKGDIPEGYSVSREKKERFSLILESASTNQTSMYLCASSFGTSGETYEQYFGPGTRLTVT.

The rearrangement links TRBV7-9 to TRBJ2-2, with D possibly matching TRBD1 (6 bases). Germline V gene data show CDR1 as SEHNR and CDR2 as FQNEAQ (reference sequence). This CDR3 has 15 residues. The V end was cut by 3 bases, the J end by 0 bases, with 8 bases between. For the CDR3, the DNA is TGTGCCAGCAGCTTCGGGACAACGAACACCGGGGAGCTGTTTTTT. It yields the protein CASSFGTTNTGELFF.

The CDR3 loop reads CAWSVKSPDRVRNIQYF. Here the CDR3 DNA reads TGTGCCTGGAGTGTAAAGTCGCCGGACAGGGTTAGGAACATTCAGTACTTC. The genes are TRBV30 and TRBJ2-4, with TRBD1 identical over 8 bases. Germline lookup yields CDR1 GTSNPN and CDR2 SVGIG (reference sequence). V trimming: 0 bases; J trimming: 7 bases; junction bases outside the gene matches: 14. This CDR3 region has 17 residues.

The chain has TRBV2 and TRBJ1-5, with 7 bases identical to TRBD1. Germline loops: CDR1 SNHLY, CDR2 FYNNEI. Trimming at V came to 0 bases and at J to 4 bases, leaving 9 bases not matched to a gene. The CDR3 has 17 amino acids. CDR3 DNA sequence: TGTGCCAGCAGTGAAGCAGTAACAGGGACAGAGAATCAGCCCCAGCATTTT. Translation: CASSEAVTGTENQPQHF.

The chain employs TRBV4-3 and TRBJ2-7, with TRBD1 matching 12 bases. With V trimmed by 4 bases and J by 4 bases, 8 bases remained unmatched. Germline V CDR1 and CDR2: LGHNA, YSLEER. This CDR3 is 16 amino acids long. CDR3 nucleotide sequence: TGCGCCAGCAGCCCGCTACCGGGACAGGGGGCGTACGAGCAGTACTTC. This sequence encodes CASSPLPGQGAYEQYF.

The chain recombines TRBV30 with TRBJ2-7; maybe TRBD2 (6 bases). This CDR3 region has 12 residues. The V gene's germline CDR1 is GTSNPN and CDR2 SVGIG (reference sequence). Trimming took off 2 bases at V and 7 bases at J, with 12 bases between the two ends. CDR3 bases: TGTGCCTGGAGTCCCAATGGAGGGGAGCAGTACTTC. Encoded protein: CAWSPNGGEQYF.

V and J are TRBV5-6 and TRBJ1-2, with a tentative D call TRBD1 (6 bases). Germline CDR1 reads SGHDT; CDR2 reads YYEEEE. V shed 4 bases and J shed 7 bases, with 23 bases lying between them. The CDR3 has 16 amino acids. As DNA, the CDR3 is TGTGCCAGCAGCAGTACTGGGGGCACGACTCTTCTTGGCTACACCTTC. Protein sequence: CASSSTGGTTLLGYTF.

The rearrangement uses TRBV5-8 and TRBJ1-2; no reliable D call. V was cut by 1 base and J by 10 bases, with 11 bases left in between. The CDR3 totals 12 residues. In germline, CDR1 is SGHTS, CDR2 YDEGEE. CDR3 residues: CASSLRRSDYTF. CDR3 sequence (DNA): TGTGCCAGCAGCTTGCGGCGTAGCGACTACACCTTC.

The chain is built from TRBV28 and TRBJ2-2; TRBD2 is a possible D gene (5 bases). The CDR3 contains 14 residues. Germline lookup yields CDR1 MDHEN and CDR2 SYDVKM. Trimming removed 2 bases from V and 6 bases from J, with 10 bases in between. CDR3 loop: CASSLLAAAGELFF. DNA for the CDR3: TGTGCCAGCAGTTTACTAGCAGCCGCCGGGGAGCTGTTTTTT. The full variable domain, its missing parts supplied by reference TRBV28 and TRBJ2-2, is DVKVTQSSRYLVKRTGEKVFLECVQDMDHENMFWYRQDPGLGLRLIYFSYDVKMKEKGDIPEGYSVSREKKERFSLILESASTNQTSMYLCASSLLAAAGELFFGEGSRLTVL.

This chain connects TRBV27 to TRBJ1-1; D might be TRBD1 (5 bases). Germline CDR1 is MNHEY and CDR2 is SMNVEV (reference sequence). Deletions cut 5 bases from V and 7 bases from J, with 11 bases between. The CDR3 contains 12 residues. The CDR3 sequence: CASSIRQSEAFF. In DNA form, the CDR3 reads TGTGCCAGCAGTATTAGACAGAGTGAAGCTTTCTTT.

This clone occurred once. CDR3 sequence (DNA): TGTGCCTGGAGTGTACTCAAAACCGTTAACTATGGCTACACCTTC. The encoded protein is CAWSVLKTVNYGYTF. The rearrangement links TRBV30 to TRBJ1-2; D ambiguous. Germline CDR1 reads GTSNPN; CDR2 reads SVGIG (reference sequence). V lost 0 bases to trimming and J lost 1 base, with 12 bases between them. CDR3 length: 15 amino acids.

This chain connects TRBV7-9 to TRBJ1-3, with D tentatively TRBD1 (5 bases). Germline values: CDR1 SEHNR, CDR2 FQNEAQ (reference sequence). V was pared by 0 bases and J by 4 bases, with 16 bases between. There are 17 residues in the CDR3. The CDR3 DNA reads TGTGCCAGCAGCTTAGCGCTAAGTGCAGGGAAAGGAAACACCATATATTTT. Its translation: CASSLALSAGKGNTIYF.